Listed below are T cell receptor beta chains from one sample, sequenced in a study of blood T cells in healthy people across ages. MiXCR was run by TCRdb on the 5' RACE reads, yielding one entry per CDR3 protein. The profile shows under 1,100,000 distinct CDR3 sequences, roughly 24% of them singletons. These data are also associated with another study on T cells of mothers and their children.

Sequenced: blood. These TCRs come from a girl aged 2-15 years in good health. Each CDR3 is given without its conserved first and last residue.

v_gene	j_gene	CDR3aa
TRBV5-6	TRBJ2-4	ASSLLDRDARNIQY
TRBV7-9	TRBJ1-1	ASLVGRENTEAF
TRBV14	TRBJ1-1	ASSQGRDRGPMNTEAF
TRBV4-3	TRBJ2-2	ASSQDFRNTGELF
TRBV6-1	TRBJ2-1	ASSEDVGGPQTYF
TRBV3-1	TRBJ2-1	ASSPSTVGPSYNEQF
TRBV4-1	TRBJ1-1	ASSHLWDGSNLNTEAF
TRBV13	TRBJ2-1	ASSSGGVSGTNEQF
TRBV29-1	TRBJ1-1	SVKLLLRENTEAF
TRBV7-6	TRBJ2-7	ASTSGGTTYEQY
TRBV12-3/TRBV12-4	.	ASNIGGVGQY
TRBV29-1	.	SVTGDRGEQY
TRBV18	TRBJ1-2	ASSPDTGTGRGYT
TRBV4-3	TRBJ2-1	ASSQGRNEQF
TRBV29-1	TRBJ1-1	SVGTGTGTEAF
TRBV4-3	.	ASSQDKQYYEQY
TRBV27	TRBJ2-1	ASSLVHSSYNEQF
TRBV20-1	TRBJ1-2	SARATRGRQHAYT